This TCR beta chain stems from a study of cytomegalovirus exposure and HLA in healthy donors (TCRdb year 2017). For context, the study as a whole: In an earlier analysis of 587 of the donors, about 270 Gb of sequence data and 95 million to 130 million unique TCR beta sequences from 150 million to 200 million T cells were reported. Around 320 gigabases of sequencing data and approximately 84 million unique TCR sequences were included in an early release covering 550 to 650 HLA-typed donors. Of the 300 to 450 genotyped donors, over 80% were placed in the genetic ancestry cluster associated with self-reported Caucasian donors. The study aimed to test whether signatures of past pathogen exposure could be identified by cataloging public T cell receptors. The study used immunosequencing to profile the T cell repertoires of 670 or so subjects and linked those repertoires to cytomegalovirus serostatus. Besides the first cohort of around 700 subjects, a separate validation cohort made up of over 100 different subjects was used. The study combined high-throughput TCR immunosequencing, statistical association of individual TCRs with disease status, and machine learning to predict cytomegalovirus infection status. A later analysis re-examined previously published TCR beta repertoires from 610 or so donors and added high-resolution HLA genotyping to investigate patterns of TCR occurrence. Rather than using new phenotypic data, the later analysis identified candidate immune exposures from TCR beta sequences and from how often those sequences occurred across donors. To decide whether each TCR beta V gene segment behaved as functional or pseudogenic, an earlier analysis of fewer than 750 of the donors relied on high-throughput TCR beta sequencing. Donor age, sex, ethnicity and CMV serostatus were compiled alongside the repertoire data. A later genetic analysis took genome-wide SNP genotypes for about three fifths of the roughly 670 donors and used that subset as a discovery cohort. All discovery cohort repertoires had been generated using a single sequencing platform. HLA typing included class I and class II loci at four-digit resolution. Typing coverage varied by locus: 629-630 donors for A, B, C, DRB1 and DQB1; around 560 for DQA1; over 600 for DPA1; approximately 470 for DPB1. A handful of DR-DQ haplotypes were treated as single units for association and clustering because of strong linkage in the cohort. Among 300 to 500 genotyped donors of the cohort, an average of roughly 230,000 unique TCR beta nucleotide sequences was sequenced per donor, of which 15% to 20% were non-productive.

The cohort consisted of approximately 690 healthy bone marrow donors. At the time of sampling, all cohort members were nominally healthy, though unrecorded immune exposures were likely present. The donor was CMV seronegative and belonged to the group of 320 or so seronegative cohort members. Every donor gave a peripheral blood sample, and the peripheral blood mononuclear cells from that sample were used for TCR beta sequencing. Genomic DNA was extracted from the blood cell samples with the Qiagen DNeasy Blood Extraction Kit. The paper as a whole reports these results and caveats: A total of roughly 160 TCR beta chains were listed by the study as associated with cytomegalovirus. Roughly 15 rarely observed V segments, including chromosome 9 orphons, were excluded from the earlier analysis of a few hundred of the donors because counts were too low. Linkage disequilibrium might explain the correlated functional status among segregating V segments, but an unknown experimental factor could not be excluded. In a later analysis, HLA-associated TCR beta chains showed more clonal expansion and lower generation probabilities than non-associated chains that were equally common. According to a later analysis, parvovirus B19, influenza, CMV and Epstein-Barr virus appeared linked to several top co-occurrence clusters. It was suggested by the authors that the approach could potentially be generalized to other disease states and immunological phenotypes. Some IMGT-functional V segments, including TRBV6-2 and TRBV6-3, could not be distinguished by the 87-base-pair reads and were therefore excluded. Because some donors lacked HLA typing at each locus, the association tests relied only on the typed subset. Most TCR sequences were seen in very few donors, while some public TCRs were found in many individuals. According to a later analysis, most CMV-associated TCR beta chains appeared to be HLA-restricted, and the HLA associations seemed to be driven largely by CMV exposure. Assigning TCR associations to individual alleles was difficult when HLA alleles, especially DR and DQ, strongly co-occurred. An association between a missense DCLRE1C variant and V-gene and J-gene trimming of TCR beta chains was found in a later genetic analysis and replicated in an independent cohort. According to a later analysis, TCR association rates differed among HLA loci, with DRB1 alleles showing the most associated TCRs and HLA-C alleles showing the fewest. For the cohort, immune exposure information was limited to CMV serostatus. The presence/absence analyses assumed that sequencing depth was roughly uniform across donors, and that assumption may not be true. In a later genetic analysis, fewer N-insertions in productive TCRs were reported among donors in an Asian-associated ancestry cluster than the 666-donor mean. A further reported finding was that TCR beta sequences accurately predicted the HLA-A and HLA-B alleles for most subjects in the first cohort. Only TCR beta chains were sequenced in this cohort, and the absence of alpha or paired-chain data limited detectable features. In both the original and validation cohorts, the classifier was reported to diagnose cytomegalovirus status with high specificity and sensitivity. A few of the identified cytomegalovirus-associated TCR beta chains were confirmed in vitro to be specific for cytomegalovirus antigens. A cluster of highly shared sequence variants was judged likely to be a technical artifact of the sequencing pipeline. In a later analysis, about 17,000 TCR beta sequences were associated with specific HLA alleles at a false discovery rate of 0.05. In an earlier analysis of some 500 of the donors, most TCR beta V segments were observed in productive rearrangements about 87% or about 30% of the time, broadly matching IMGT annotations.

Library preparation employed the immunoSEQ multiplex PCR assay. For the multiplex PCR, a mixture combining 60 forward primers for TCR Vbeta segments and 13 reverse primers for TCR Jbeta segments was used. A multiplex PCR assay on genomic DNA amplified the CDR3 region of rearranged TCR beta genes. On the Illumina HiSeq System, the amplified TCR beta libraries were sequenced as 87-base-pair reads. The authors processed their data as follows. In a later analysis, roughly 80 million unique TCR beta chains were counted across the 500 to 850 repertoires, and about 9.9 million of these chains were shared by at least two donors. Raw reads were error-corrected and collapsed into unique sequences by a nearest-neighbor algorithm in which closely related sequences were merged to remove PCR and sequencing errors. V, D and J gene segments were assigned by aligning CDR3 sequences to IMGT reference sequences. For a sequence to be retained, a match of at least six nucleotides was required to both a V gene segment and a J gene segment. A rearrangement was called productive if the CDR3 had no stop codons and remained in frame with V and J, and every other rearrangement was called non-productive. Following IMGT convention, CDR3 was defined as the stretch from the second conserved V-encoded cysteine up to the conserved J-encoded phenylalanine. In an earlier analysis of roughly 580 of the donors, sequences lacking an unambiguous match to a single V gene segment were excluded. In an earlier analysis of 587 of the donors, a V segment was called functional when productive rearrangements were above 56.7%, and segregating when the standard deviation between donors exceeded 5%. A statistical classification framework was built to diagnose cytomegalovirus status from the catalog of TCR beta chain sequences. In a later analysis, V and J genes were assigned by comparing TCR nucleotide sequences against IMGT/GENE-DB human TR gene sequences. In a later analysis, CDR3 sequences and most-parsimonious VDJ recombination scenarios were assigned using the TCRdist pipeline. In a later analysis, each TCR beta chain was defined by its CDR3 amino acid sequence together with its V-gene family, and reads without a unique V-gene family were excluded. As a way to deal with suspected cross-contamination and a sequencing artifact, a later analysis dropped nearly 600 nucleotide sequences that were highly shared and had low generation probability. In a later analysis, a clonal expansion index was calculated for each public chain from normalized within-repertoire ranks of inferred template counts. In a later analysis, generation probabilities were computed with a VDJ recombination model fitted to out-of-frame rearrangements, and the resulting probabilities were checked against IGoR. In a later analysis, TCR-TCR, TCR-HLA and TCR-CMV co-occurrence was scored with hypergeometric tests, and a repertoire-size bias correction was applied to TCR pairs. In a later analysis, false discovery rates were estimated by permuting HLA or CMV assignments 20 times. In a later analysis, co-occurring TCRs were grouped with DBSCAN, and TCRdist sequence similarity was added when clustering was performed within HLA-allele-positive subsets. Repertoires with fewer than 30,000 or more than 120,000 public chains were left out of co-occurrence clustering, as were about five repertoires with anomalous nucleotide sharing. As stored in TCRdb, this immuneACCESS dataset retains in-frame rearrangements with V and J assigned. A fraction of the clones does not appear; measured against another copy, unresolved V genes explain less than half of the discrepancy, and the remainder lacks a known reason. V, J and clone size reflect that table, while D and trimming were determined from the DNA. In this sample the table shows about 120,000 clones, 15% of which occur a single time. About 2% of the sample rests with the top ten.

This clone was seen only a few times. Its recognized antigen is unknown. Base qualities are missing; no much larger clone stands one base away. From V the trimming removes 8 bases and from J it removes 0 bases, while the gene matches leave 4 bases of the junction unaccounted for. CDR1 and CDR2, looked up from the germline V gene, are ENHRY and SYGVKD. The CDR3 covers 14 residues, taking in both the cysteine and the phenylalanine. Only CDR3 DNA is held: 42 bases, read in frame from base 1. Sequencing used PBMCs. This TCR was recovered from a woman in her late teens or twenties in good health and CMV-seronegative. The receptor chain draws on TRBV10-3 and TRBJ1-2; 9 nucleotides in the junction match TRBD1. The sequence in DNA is TGTGCCATCGGGGGACAGGGAGCTAACTATGGCTACACCTTC. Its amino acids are CAIGGQGANYGYTF.